The text below deals with one TCR beta chain. This sample is part of a study of blood T cells in healthy people across ages. Using a J-beta primer mix together with a sample-barcoded 5' primer, a second PCR was run for about 6 to 12 cycles. Each CDR3 protein gets one entry after TCRdb re-called the 5' RACE reads with MiXCR. Among about 1.4 million distinct CDR3 sequences, roughly 60% were seen once, and the ten largest hold 6.5% to 8%. Germline V gene sequence: CDR1 LGHNA, CDR2 YNFKEQ. Trimming removed 1 base from V and 7 bases from J, with 17 bases in between. There are 15 residues in the CDR3. The sequence came from a man between 18 and 29 years old in good health. Sequenced input: blood. The V call is TRBV4-2, the J call TRBJ2-7; D is possibly TRBD2 (7 bases). CDR3 coding DNA: TGTGCCAGCAGCCAAGTTGGGGGGGCCGACAATGAGCAGTACTTC. Its translation is CASSQVGGADNEQYF.